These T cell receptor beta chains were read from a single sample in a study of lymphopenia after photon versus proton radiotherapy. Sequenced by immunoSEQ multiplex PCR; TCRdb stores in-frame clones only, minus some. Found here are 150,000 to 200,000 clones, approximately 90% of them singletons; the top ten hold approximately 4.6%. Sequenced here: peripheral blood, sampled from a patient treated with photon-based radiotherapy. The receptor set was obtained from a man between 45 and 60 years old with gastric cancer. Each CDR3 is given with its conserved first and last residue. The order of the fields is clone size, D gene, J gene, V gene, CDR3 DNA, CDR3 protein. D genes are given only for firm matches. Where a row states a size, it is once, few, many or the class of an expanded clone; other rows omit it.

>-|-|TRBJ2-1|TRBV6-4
TGTGCCAGCAGGCGGGACAGATCCTACAATGAGCAGTTCTTC
CASRRDRSYNEQFF
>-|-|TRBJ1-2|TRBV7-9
TGTGCCACACGATACAGGGACGGTAGAAACTATGGCTACACCTTC
CATRYRDGRNYGYTF
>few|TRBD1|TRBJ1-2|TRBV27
TGTGCCAGCAGTCCAGGGACAGGCCGGTATGGCTACACCTTC
CASSPGTGRYGYTF
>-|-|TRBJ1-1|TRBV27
TGTGCCAGCAGTTTTCAACATCTAAACACTGAAGCTTTCTTT
CASSFQHLNTEAFF
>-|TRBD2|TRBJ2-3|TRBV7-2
TGTGCCAGCAGCTCATCAGCGGGGCGCACAGATACGCAGTATTTT
CASSSSAGRTDTQYF
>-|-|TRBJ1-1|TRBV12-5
TGTGCTAGTGGCCCACAGGGACGGACCATGAACACTGAAGCTTTCTTT
CASGPQGRTMNTEAFF
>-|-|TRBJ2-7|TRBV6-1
TGTGCCAGCAGTGAAAGATGGACGGTGAGCTCCTACGAGCAGTACTTC
CASSERWTVSSYEQYF
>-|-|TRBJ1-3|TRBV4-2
TGTGCCAGCAGCCAAGATCGGCCAGCTGGAAACACCATATATTTT
CASSQDRPAGNTIYF
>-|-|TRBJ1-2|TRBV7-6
TGTGCCAGCAGCTTGGACGGACGAAACTATGGCTACACCTTC
CASSLDGRNYGYTF
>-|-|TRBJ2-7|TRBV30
TGTGCCTGGAGCGCCGAATGGGGGGCCGAGAGGTACGAGCAGTACTTC
CAWSAEWGAERYEQYF
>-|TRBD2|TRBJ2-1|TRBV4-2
TGTGCCAGCAGCCCCGGACTAGCGGGGGACAATGAGCAGTTCTTC
CASSPGLAGDNEQFF
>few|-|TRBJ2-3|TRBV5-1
TGCGCCAGCAGCCTTTACGACAGGGACTCAGATACGCAGTATTTT
CASSLYDRDSDTQYF
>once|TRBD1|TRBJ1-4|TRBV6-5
TGTGCCAGCAGTTCGGACAGGCTGAATGAAAAACTGTTTTTT
CASSSDRLNEKLFF
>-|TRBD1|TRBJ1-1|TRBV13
TGTGCCAGCAGCTTACAGGACAGGGGGCGTCTTATGAACACTGAAGCTTTCTTT
CASSLQDRGRLMNTEAFF
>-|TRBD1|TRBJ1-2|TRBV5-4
TGTGCCAGCAGCTCACAGGGGACGACTAACTATGGCTACACCTTC
CASSSQGTTNYGYTF
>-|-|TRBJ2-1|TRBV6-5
TGTGCCAGCAGAACAGGGAGCTCCTACAATGAGCAGTTCTTC
CASRTGSSYNEQFF
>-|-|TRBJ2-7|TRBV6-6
TGTGCCAGCAAGGGGGATGGCTCAACCTACGAGCAGTACTTC
CASKGDGSTYEQYF
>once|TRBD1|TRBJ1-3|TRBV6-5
TGTGCCAGCAGGGGGACAGCAAGTTCTGGAAACACCATATATTTT
CASRGTASSGNTIYF
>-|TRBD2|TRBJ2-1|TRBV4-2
TGTGCCAGCAGCCAGACGGGAGGGTACACCTACAATGAGCAGTTCTTC
CASSQTGGYTYNEQFF
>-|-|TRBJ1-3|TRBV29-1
TGCAGCGTGCAGAGCTCTGGAAACACCATATATTTT
CSVQSSGNTIYF
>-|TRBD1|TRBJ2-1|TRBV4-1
TGCGCCAGCAGCCAAGGGCAGGGGGAGTACAATGAGCAGTTCTTC
CASSQGQGEYNEQFF
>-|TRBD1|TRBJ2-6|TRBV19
TGTGCCAGTAGTACCCGACTCGGGACAGGGGTTAACTCTGGGGCCAACGTCCTGACTTTC
CASSTRLGTGVNSGANVLTF
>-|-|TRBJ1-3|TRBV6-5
TGTGCCAGCAGTACCGAAGGCGGGCTGGGAAACACCATATATTTT
CASSTEGGLGNTIYF
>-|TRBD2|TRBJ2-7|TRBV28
TGTGCCAGCAGTTTAAGGGGGACTAGCAACTACGAGCAGTACTTC
CASSLRGTSNYEQYF
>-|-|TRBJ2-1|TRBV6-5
TGTGCCAGCAGTTACTCGGCGCTCTACAATGAGCAGTTCTTC
CASSYSALYNEQFF
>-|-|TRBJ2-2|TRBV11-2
TGTGCCACTCCGGGACTTGAAAACACCGGGGAGCTGTTTTTT
CATPGLENTGELFF
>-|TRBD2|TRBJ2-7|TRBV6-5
TGTGCCAGCAGTTACTGGCGGGAGCGTAGGTACGAGCAGTACTTC
CASSYWRERRYEQYF
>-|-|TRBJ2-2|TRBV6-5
TGTGCCAGCAGTTACTCGTTTAGTTCTGGGGAGCTGTTTTTT
CASSYSFSSGELFF
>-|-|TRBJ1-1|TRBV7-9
TGTGCCAGCAGCTTAGCAGGGGGAATCACTGAAGCTTTCTTT
CASSLAGGITEAFF
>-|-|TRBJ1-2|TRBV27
TGTGCCAGCAGTTTACGGGCAGGGGACTATGGCTACACCTTC
CASSLRAGDYGYTF
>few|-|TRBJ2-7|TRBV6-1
TGTGCCAGCAGTGTAGGCAGCGTGACCTACGAGCAGTACTTC
CASSVGSVTYEQYF
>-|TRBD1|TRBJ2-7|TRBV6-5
TGTGCCAGCAGGGGGACAGGGAGGTCCCTCGCCGAGCAGTACTTC
CASRGTGRSLAEQYF
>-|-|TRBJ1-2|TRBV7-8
TGTGCCAGCAGCTCCCAAACAGGGTCATATGGCTACACCTTC
CASSSQTGSYGYTF
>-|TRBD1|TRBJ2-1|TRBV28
TGTGCCAGCAGTCCCGCAGGGGGCAATGAGCAGTTCTTC
CASSPAGGNEQFF